This TCR beta chain was identified during a study of PD-1 blockade in classical Hodgkin lymphoma. Profiling relied on immunoSEQ multiplex PCR, and the TCRdb table lists in-frame clones only, not all of them. The sample contains about 20,000 clones, approximately 73% of which appear only once. About this clone: The target antigen is unknown.

This CDR3 comprises 11 residues. V lost 4 bases, J lost 4 bases, and 4 bases lay in between. Study-wide points: Only CD4+ TCR diversity, not CD8+, had risen significantly by C4D1. Newly diagnosed patients and complete responders had comparable diversity at baseline. Individuals initiating nivolumab under 1 year after ASCT were excluded.

Time point here: cycle 4 day 1 (C4D1), after less than seven weeks of nivolumab. The patients all showed relapse after autologous stem cell transplantation, while their brentuximab vedotin exposure varied. The TCR sequence derives from a human donor with classical Hodgkin lymphoma. The rearrangement joins TRBV23-1 to TRBJ1-1; D not resolved. TRBV23-1 counts as an open reading frame of uncertain function. Sequencing used peripheral blood mononuclear cells (PBMCs), obtained before the fourth cycle of nivolumab. Here the CDR3 DNA reads TGCGCCAGCAGTCGAGGCACTGAAGCTTTCTTT. Translating gives CASSRGTEAFF.